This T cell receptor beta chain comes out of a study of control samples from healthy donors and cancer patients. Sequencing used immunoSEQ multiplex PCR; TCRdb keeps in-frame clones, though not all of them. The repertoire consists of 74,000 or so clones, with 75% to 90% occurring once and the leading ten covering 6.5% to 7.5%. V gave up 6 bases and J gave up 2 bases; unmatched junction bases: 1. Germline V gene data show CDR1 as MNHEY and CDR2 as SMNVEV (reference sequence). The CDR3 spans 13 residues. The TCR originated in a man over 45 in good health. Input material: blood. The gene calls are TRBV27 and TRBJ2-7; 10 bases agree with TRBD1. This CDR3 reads CASRGTGAYEQYF. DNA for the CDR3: TGTGCCAGCAGAGGGACAGGGGCCTACGAGCAGTACTTC.